The clone carrying this T cell receptor (beta chain) was found a few times. Its antigen remains unidentified. The ends were cut back, 2 bases at V and 1 base at J, with 9 bases in the middle. The CDR3 loop spans 14 amino acids. Germline V lookup: CDR1 SGDLS, CDR2 YYNGEE. Data came from immunoSEQ multiplex PCR; TCRdb stores just in-frame clones and leaves some out. The data show tens of thousands of clones, 70% to 90% seen once. This sample stems from a study of T cell responses to AZD1222 COVID-19 vaccine. Study results and caveats: The donors showed a predominance of white British ancestry and of females, with possible underestimation of clonal diversity.

Sequenced material: peripheral blood, taken 28 days after the second AZD1222 dose. V and J are TRBV9 and TRBJ1-1; tentatively, D is TRBD1 (5 bases). The receptor was derived from an adult who received the AZD1222 COVID-19 vaccine. CDR3 in amino acids: CASSVQTENTEAFF. The CDR3 coding sequence is TGTGCCAGCAGCGTGCAGACAGAGAACACTGAAGCTTTCTTT.